Below, 22 T cell receptor beta chains from the same sample are listed, as sequenced in a study of blood T cell repertoires in COVID-19. Libraries were prepared by immunoSEQ multiplex PCR; TCRdb keeps only in-frame clonotypes and omits some of them. The sample lists 79,000 or so clones; about 85% were seen once. The sequencing input was peripheral blood. The source is a man aged 60-69 years with COVID-19, enrolled during active disease.

The chain couples TRBV6-1 to TRBJ1-2; 12 bases map to TRBD1. The V and J ends lost 3 bases and 8 bases, in that order; junction bases with no gene match: 10. From germline, CDR1 is MNHNS and CDR2 SASEGT. The CDR3 is 16 residues long. The CDR3 sequence: CASSDWGDRGLRGYTF. DNA for the CDR3: TGTGCCAGCAGTGACTGGGGGGACAGGGGGCTTCGGGGCTACACCTTC.

With respect to this clone: Other DNA variants within this sample encode the same CDR3. The rearrangement uses TRBV19 and TRBJ2-2, with 7 bases identical to TRBD1. This CDR3 contains 15 residues. V shed 3 bases, J shed 2 bases, and the junction held 3 bases outside the gene matches. In germline, CDR1 is LNHDA, CDR2 SQIVND (reference sequence). The CDR3 DNA reads TGTGCCAGTAGTATCGGACAGGTAAACACCGGGGAGCTGTTTTTT. Protein: CASSIGQVNTGELFF.

The rearrangement links TRBV28 to TRBJ1-4; 9 bases are shared with TRBD1. The CDR3 runs 16 residues. Germline assignment: CDR1 MDHEN and CDR2 SYDVKM. V was pared by 5 bases and J by 0 bases, with 4 bases of the junction left unmatched. In DNA, the CDR3 is TGTGCCAGCAGTCGGGACAGGGCTGCAACTAATGAAAAACTGTTTTTT. Protein sequence: CASSRDRAATNEKLFF.

The chain has TRBV20-1 and TRBJ2-5, with D perhaps TRBD1 (6 bases). Trimming pared 4 bases from V and 7 bases from J, leaving 10 bases between. The CDR3 length is 11 residues. In germline, CDR1 is DFQATT, CDR2 SNEGSKA (reference sequence). The CDR3 nucleotides read TGCAGTGCTATCGAGACAGGGACCCAGTACTTC. Translated, it gives CSAIETGTQYF.

V usage is TRBV2 and J usage is TRBJ2-7; D is perhaps TRBD2 (5 bases). V was pared by 6 bases and J by 7 bases, with 13 bases between. Germline V gene lookup returns CDR1 SNHLY and CDR2 FYNNEI. This CDR3 contains 12 residues. CDR3 sequence: CASSPRGREQYF. The CDR3 DNA is TGTGCCAGCAGCCCCAGAGGGCGGGAGCAGTACTTC.

The rearrangement links TRBV20-1 to TRBJ2-7, with 11 bases lining up with TRBD2. Per germline, CDR1 DFQATT and CDR2 SNEGSKA (reference sequence). The CDR3 sequence is 14 residues long. After removal of 3 bases from V and 6 bases from J, the junction contained 7 bases not matched to a gene. In DNA form, the CDR3 reads TGCAGTGCTAGTAATAGCGGGGGGGCCAGCGAGCAGTACTTC. This gives the protein CSASNSGGASEQYF.

V is TRBV28 and J is TRBJ2-3; 7 nucleotides agree with TRBD2. The CDR3 is made up of 14 amino acids. CDR1 is MDHEN and CDR2 is SYDVKM in the germline V gene. The V and J ends lost 6 bases and 4 bases, in that order; junction bases with no gene match: 7. This CDR3 reads CASRTSGAADTQYF. CDR3 sequence (DNA): TGTGCCAGCAGGACGAGCGGGGCGGCAGATACGCAGTATTTT.

The rearrangement links TRBV2 to TRBJ2-7; 10 bases agree with TRBD2. Germline CDR1 is SNHLY and CDR2 is FYNNEI. The length of the CDR3 is 13 residues. The V and J ends lost 8 bases and 2 bases, in that order; junction bases with no gene match: 3. The CDR3 nucleotides read TGTGCCAGCGAGCGGGGGGGCCCCTACGAGCAGTACTTC. Amino acids: CASERGGPYEQYF.

The gene calls are TRBV3-1 (or the pseudogene TRBV3-2) and TRBJ1-5; no reliable D call. V was shortened by 0 bases and J by 7 bases, with 16 bases between the two germline ends. There are 16 residues in the CDR3. Germline V gene data show CDR1 as LGHDT and CDR2 as YNNKEL (reference sequence). The CDR3 spells CASSQDQEGSGQPQHF. The CDR3 DNA reads as TGTGCCAGCAGCCAAGATCAGGAGGGATCGGGACAGCCCCAGCATTTT.

The sample holds one count of this clone. The chain uses TRBV5-1 and TRBJ2-3; perhaps TRBD2 as D (6 bases). This CDR3 region has 14 residues. Germline CDR1 and CDR2: SGHRS and YFSETQ. Deletions cut 4 bases from V and 6 bases from J, with 15 bases between. The CDR3 DNA follows: TGCGCCAGCAGCCCGGGGGTGATCCACGATACGCAGTATTTT. It codes for CASSPGVIHDTQYF.

This clone was counted only a few times. The rearrangement joins TRBV3-1 (or the pseudogene TRBV3-2) to TRBJ1-6, with 8 bases identical to TRBD1. The V and J ends lost 1 base and 7 bases, in that order; junction bases with no gene match: 0. Germline V lookup: CDR1 LGHDT, CDR2 YNNKEL (reference sequence). The CDR3 extends over 14 amino acids. CDR3 bases: TGTGCCAGCAGCCAAGGGACAGGGAATTCACCCCTCCACTTT. This sequence encodes CASSQGTGNSPLHF.

The J gene is TRBJ1-6, the V gene TRBV30; TRBD1 matches at 9 bases. Germline V gene sequence: CDR1 GTSNPN, CDR2 SVGIG (reference sequence). V trimming: 4 bases; J trimming: 7 bases; junction bases outside the gene matches: 8. This CDR3 comprises 15 residues. The CDR3 loop reads CAWITGQGANSPLHF. In DNA form, the CDR3 reads TGTGCCTGGATCACGGGACAGGGAGCGAATTCACCCCTCCACTTT.

The gene calls are TRBV7-7 and TRBJ2-2; D is unresolved. The germline CDR1 and CDR2 sequences are SSHAT and FNYEAQ (reference sequence). This CDR3 spans 13 amino acids. V was pared by 10 bases and J by 0 bases, with 9 bases between. CDR3 coding DNA: TGTGCCATAGCTCCTTCGAACACCGGGGAGCTGTTTTTT. Protein sequence: CAIAPSNTGELFF.

The gene calls are TRBV11-2 and TRBJ1-6; 7 nucleotides line up with TRBD1. Germline V gene lookup returns CDR1 SGHAT and CDR2 FQNNGV. Germline trimming cut 1 base from V and 7 bases from J; bases unmatched to any gene: 7. CDR3 length equals 16 residues. CDR3 coding DNA: TGTGCCAGCAGCTTAGCAGGGGGTGAGGGGAATTCACCCCTCCACTTT. This translates into CASSLAGGEGNSPLHF.

The sample holds a few counts of this clone. The chain links TRBV7-9 to TRBJ1-5, with TRBD1 identical over 7 bases. V shed 1 base and J 7 bases; nucleotides not matched to a gene: 7. This CDR3 has 15 residues. CDR1 SEHNR and CDR2 FQNEAQ come from the germline V gene (reference sequence). CDR3 sequence: CASSLGLQGTQPQHF. CDR3 nucleotide sequence: TGTGCCAGCAGCTTAGGGCTACAGGGGACCCAGCCCCAGCATTTT.

V and J are TRBV18 and TRBJ2-5, with D possibly matching TRBD1 (6 bases). The V and J ends lost 0 bases and 5 bases respectively, with 10 bases between them. CDR3 size: 14 residues. Germline-derived CDR1 and CDR2 are KGHSH and LQKENI. The CDR3 sequence: CASSPPGAPETQYF. The CDR3 bases are TGTGCCAGCTCACCACCGGGGGCCCCCGAGACCCAGTACTTC.

The V call is TRBV2, the J call TRBJ1-5, with 12 bases that match TRBD1. This CDR3 has 14 residues. CDR1 and CDR2 from the germline V gene are SNHLY and FYNNEI. With V trimmed by 6 bases and J by 6 bases, 3 bases remained unmatched. CDR3 sequence: CASRGTGGRQPQHF. The DNA for the CDR3 is TGTGCCAGCAGAGGGACAGGGGGCCGTCAGCCCCAGCATTTT.

The V call is TRBV19, the J call TRBJ2-5; perhaps TRBD2 as D (5 bases). Trimming stripped 3 bases from V and 4 bases from J, with 9 bases between. The CDR3 loop spans 13 amino acids. CDR1 and CDR2 from the germline V gene are LNHDA and SQIVND (reference sequence). Here the CDR3 DNA reads TGTGCCAGTAGTATGGTCGCGGGAGAGACCCAGTACTTC. It encodes CASSMVAGETQYF.

This clone was seen only once. The chain carries TRBV6-5 and TRBJ1-6; D is uncertain. V lost 5 bases and J lost 4, with 9 bases in between. The CDR3 spans 14 residues. In germline, CDR1 is MNHEY, CDR2 SVGAGI. This chain's CDR3 is CASSPERYNSPLHF. The CDR3 coding sequence is TGTGCCAGCAGTCCAGAGCGATATAATTCACCCCTCCACTTT.

V is TRBV7-2 and J is TRBJ2-7, with D maybe TRBD1 (5 bases). This CDR3 is 14 amino acids long. Germline V gene sequence: CDR1 SGHTA, CDR2 FQGNSA. Trimming took 4 bases from V and 5 from J, leaving 15 bases between them. The CDR3: CASSSRIQGNEQYF. The DNA of the CDR3 is TGTGCCAGCAGCTCGAGGATCCAGGGAAACGAGCAGTACTTC. The full variable domain, completed using reference TRBV7-2 and TRBJ2-7, is GAGVSQSPSNKVTEKGKDVELRCDPISGHTALYWYRQSLGQGLEFLIYFQGNSAPDKSGLPSDRFSAERTGGSVSTLTIQRTQQEDSAVYLCASSSRIQGNEQYFGPGTRLTVT.

The rearrangement joins TRBV13 to TRBJ2-5, with D tentatively TRBD2 (5 bases). The V and J ends lost 1 base and 7 bases respectively, with 7 bases between them. Germline V lookup: CDR1 PRHDT, CDR2 FYEKMQ (reference sequence). The CDR3 covers 12 residues. CDR3 in amino acids: CASSLVAGTQYF. Here the CDR3 DNA reads TGTGCCAGCAGCTTAGTCGCGGGGACCCAGTACTTC. Together with reference TRBV13 and TRBJ2-5, the CDR3 gives the full variable domain: AAGVIQSPRHLIKEKRETATLKCYPIPRHDTVYWYQQGPGQDPQFLISFYEKMQSDKGSIPDRFSAQQFSDYHSELNMSSLELGDSALYFCASSLVAGTQYFGPGTRLLVL.

The gene calls are TRBV6-5 and TRBJ1-1; TRBD1 aligns across 7 bases. V was clipped by 5 bases and J by 3 bases; unmatched bases: 3. This CDR3 is 13 amino acids long. From germline, CDR1 is MNHEY and CDR2 SVGAGI. CDR3 DNA: TGTGCCAGCAGTATCAGGGGGGACACTGAAGCTTTCTTT. This gives the protein CASSIRGDTEAFF.